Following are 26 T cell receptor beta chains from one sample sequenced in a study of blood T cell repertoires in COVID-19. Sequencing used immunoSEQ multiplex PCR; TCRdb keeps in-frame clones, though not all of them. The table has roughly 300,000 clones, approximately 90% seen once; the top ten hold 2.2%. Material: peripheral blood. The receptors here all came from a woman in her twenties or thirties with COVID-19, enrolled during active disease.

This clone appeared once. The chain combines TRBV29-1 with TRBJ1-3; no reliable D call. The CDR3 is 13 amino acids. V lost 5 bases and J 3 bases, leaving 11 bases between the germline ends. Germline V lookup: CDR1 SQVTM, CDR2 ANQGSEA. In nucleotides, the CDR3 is TGCAGCGTTACAACCCGGGGTGGAAACACCATATATTTT. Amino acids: CSVTTRGGNTIYF.

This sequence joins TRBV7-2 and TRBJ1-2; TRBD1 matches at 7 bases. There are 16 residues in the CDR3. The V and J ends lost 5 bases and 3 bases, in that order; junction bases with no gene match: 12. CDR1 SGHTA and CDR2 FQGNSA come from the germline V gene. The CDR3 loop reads CASSADRAAFDYGYTF. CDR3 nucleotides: TGTGCCAGCAGCGCAGACAGGGCGGCCTTTGACTATGGCTACACCTTC.

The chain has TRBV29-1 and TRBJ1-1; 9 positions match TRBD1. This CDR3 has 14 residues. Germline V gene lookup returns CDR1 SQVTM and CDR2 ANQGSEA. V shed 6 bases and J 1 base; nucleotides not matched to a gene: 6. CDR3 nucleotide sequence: TGCAGCGTGACAGGGGGGGGATCGAACACTGAAGCTTTCTTT. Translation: CSVTGGGSNTEAFF.

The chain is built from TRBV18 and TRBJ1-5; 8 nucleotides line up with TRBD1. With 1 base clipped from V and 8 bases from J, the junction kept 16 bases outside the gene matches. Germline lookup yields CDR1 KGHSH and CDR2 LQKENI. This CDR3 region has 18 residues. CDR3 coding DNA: TGTGCCAGCTCACCACGCTTCACCGGATCAGGGGGCAAGGAGCCCCAGCATTTT. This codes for CASSPRFTGSGGKEPQHF.

Here the CDR3 DNA reads TGTGCCAGCAGGATAGGGACAGGGAGTTCCTATAATTCACCCCTCCACTTT. Translating gives CASRIGTGSSYNSPLHF. The V and J genes are TRBV28 and TRBJ1-6; 9 bases match TRBD1. The ends lost 6 bases at V and 1 base at J; junction bases unmatched: 7. This CDR3 contains 17 residues. Germline V lookup: CDR1 MDHEN, CDR2 SYDVKM.

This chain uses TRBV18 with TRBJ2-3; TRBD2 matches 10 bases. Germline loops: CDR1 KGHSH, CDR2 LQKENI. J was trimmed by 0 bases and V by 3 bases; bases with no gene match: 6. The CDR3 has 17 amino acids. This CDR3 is CASSPQGLALSTDTQYF. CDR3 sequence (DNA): TGTGCCAGCTCACCCCAGGGACTAGCGCTTAGCACAGATACGCAGTATTTT.

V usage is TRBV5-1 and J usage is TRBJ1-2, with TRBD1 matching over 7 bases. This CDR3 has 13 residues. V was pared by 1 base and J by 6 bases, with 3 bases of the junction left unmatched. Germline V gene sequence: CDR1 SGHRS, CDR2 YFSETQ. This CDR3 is CASSLTGDDGYTF. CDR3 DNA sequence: TGCGCCAGCAGCTTGACAGGGGACGATGGCTACACCTTC.

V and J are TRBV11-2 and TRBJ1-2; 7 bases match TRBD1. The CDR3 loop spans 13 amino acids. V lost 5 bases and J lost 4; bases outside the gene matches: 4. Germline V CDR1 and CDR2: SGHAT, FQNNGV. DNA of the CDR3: TGTGCCAGCAGCGCGCCAGGGGGCTATGGCTACACCTTC. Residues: CASSAPGGYGYTF.

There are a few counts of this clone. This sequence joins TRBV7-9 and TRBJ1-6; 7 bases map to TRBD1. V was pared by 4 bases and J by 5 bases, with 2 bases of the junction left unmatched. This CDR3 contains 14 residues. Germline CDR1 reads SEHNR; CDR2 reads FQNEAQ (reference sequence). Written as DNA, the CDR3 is TGTGCCAGCAGCTCCGACAGGGATAATTCACCCCTCCACTTT. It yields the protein CASSSDRDNSPLHF. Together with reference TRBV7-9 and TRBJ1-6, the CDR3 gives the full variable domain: DTGVSQNPRHKITKRGQNVTFRCDPISEHNRLYWYRQTLGQGPEFLTYFQNEAQLEKSRLLSDRFSAERPKGSFSTLEIQRTEQGDSAMYLCASSSDRDNSPLHFGNGTRLTVT.

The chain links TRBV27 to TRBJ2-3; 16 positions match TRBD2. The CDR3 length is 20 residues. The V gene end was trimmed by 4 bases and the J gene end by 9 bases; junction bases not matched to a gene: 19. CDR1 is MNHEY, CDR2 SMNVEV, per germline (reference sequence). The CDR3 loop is CASSSINHSGTSGRAVTQYF. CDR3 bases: TGTGCCAGCAGTTCTATAAACCACAGTGGGACTAGCGGGAGGGCCGTAACGCAGTATTTT.

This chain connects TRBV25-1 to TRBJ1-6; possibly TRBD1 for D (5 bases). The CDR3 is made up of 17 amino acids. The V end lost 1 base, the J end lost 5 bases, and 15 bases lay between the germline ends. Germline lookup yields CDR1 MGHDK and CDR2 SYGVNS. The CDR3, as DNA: TGTGCCAGCAGTGAATCCTACTCGACAGATCATAATTCACCCCTCCACTTT. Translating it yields CASSESYSTDHNSPLHF.

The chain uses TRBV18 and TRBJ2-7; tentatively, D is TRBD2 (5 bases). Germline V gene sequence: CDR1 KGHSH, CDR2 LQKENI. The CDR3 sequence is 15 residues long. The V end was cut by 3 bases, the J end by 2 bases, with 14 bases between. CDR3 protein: CASSPEVTGTYEQYF. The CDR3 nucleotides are TGTGCCAGCTCACCTGAGGTGACGGGAACCTACGAGCAGTACTTC.

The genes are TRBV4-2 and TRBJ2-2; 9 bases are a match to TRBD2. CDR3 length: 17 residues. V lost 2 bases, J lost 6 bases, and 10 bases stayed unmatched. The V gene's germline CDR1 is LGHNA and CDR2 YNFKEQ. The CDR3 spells CASSQSIAGADSGELFF. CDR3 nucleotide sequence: TGTGCCAGCAGCCAATCCATAGCGGGAGCGGATTCCGGGGAGCTGTTTTTT.

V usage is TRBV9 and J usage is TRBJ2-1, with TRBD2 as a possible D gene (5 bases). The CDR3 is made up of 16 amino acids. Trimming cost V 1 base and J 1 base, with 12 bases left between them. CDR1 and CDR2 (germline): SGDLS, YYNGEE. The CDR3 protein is CASSVLPSPSYNEQFF. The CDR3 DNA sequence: TGTGCCAGCAGCGTACTCCCTAGCCCTTCCTACAATGAGCAGTTCTTC. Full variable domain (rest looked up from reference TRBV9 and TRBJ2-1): DSGVTQTPKHLITATGQRVTLRCSPRSGDLSVYWYQQSLDQGLQFLIQYYNGEERAKGNILERFSAQQFPDLHSELNLSSLELGDSALYFCASSVLPSPSYNEQFFGPGTRLTVL.

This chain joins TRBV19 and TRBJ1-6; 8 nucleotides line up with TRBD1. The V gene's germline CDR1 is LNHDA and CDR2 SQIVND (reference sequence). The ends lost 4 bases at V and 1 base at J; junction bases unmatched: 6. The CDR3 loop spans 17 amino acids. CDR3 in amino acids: CASSTTGGASYNSPLHF. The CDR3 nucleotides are TGTGCCAGTAGTACCACAGGGGGTGCATCCTATAATTCACCCCTCCACTTT.

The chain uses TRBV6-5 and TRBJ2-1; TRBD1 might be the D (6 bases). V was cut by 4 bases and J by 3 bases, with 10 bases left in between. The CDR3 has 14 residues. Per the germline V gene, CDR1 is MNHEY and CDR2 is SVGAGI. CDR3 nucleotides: TGTGCCAGCAGTTTATCCAGGGGCTACAATGAGCAGTTCTTC. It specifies CASSLSRGYNEQFF.

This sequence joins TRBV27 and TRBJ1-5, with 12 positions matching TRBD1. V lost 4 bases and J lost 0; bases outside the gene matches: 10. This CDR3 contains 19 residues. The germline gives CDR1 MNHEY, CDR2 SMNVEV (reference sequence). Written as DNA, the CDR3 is TGTGCCAGCAGTTCCAGACCCCCGGGACAGGGGGCTAGCAATCAGCCCCAGCATTTT. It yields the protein CASSSRPPGQGASNQPQHF.

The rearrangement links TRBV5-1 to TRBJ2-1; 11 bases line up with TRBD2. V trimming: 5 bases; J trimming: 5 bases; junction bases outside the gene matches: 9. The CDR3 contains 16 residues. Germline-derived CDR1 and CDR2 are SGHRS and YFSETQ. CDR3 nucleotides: TGCGCCAGCAGAGGTGGTATGACTAGCGGGAACAATGAGCAGTTCTTC. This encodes CASRGGMTSGNNEQFF. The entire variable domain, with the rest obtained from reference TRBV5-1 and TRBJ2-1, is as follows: KAGVTQTPRYLIKTRGQQVTLSCSPISGHRSVSWYQQTPGQGLQFLFEYFSETQRNKGNFPGRFSGRQFSNSRSEMNVSTLELGDSALYLCASRGGMTSGNNEQFFGPGTRLTVL.

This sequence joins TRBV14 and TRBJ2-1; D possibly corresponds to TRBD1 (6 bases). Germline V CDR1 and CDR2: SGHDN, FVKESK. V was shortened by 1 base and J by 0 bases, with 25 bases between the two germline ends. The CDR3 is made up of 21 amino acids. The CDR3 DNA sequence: TGTGCCAGCAGCCAAGTGGGTTGGGGGACACGGGAATTTAACTCCTACAATGAGCAGTTCTTC. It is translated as CASSQVGWGTREFNSYNEQFF.

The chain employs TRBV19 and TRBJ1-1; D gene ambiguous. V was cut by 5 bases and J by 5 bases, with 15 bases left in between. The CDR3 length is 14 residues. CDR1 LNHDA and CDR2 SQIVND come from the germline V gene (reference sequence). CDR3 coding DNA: TGTGCCAGTAGTCCTCGTATCGGGGAAACTGAAGCTTTCTTT. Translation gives CASSPRIGETEAFF.

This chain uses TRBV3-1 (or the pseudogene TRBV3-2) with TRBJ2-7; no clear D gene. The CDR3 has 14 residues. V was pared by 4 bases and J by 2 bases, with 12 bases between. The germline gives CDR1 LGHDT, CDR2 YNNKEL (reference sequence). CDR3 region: CASSLAQTAYEQYF. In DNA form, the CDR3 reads TGTGCCAGCAGCCTAGCACAAACGGCCTACGAGCAGTACTTC.

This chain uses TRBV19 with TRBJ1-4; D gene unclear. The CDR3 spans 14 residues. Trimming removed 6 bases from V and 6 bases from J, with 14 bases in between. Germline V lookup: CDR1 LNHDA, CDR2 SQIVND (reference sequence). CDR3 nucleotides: TGTGCCAGTAGCCGGGGAACAGAATATGAAAAACTGTTTTTT. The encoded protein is CASSRGTEYEKLFF.

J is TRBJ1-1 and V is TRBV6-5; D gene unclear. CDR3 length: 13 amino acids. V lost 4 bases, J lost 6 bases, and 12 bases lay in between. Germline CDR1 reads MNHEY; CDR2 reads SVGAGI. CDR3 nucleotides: TGTGCCAGCAGTTCCGGACCGAGGGCTGAAGCTTTCTTT. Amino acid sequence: CASSSGPRAEAFF.

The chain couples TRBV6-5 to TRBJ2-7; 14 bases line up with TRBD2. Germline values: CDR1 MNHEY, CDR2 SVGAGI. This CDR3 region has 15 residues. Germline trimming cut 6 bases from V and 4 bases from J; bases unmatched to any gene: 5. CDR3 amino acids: CASRRLAGGEYEQYF. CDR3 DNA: TGTGCCAGCAGACGACTAGCGGGAGGGGAATACGAGCAGTACTTC.

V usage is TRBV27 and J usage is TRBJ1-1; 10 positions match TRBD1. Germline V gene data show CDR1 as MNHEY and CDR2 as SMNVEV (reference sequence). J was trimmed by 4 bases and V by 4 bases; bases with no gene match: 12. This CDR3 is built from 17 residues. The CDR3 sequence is CASSWGQGLNRGTEAFF. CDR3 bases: TGTGCCAGCAGTTGGGGACAGGGGTTGAACCGAGGCACTGAAGCTTTCTTT.

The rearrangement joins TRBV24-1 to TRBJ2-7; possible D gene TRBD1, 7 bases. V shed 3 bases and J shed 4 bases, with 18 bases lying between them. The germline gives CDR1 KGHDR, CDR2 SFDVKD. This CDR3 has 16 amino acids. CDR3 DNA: TGTGCCACCAGTGATGTCAGGAGGGGACAGCGATACGAGCAGTACTTC. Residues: CATSDVRRGQRYEQYF.